Presented here are 15 T cell receptor beta chains from one specimen sequenced in a study of T cells after yellow fever vaccination. MiXCR, run by TCRdb on the 5' RACE reads, gives a single entry per CDR3 protein. The table records about 550,000 distinct CDR3 sequences, roughly 19% of them present only once. Sequencing used PBMCs, obtained 15 days after the yellow fever booster vaccination. These receptors all come from a man aged 25 to 40 who received the YFV17D yellow fever vaccine.

V is TRBV6-1 and J is TRBJ2-2; 9 positions agree with TRBD1. Germline CDR1 is MNHNS and CDR2 is SASEGT. The trim removed 7 bases at V and 7 bases at J, leaving 7 bases unmatched. CDR3 length: 14 amino acids. As DNA, the CDR3 is TGTGCCAGCAAGTCCACAGGGGGCATCGGGGAGCTGTTTTTT. Translated, it gives CASKSTGGIGELFF.

The table lists this clonotype with a few counts. As DNA, the CDR3 is TGTGCCAGCTACTCGGGGGATACGCAGTATTTT. It yields the protein CASYSGDTQYF. The V gene is TRBV10-3, the J gene TRBJ2-3; tentative D call: TRBD2 (5 bases). Trimming shortened V by 10 bases and J by 6 bases, and 11 bases separated the two germline ends. The CDR3 is made up of 11 amino acids. Germline lookup yields CDR1 ENHRY and CDR2 SYGVKD.

In the case of this clonotype: A much larger clone differs from this one at a single base, so this may be a read error. The V gene is TRBV20-1, the J gene TRBJ2-7; TRBD1 is a possible D gene (6 bases). The CDR3 covers 10 residues. Germline loops: CDR1 DFQATT, CDR2 SNEGSKA (reference sequence). The CDR3 sequence: CCAGDYEQYF. CDR3 DNA sequence: TGCTGTGCAGGGGACTACGAGCAGTACTTC.

With respect to this clonotype: Compared with germline, one end of the junction differs, possibly owing to a read error. This chain links TRBV9 with TRBJ2-1, with D tentatively TRBD2 (6 bases). The CDR3 runs to 15 residues. In germline, CDR1 is SGDLS, CDR2 YYNGEE. The CDR3 sequence is CVSSVVGTGDNEQFF. Here the CDR3 DNA reads TGTGTCAGCAGCGTAGTGGGTACGGGAGACAATGAGCAGTTCTTC. Full variable domain (outside the CDR3, taken from reference TRBV9 and TRBJ2-1): DSGVTQTPKHLITATGQRVTLRCSPRSGDLSVYWYQQSLDQGLQFLIQYYNGEERAKGNILERFSAQQFPDLHSELNLSSLELGDSALYFCVSSVVGTGDNEQFFGPGTRLTVL.

The rearrangement joins TRBV4-2 to TRBJ2-5; D is undetermined. The germline V and J ends were trimmed by 0 bases and 3 bases, with 11 bases remaining between them. The CDR3 is made up of 15 amino acids. Per the germline V gene, CDR1 is LGHNA and CDR2 is YNFKEQ. The CDR3 spells CASSQEPLSKETQYF. CDR3 nucleotide sequence: TGTGCCAGCAGCCAAGAGCCCCTAAGCAAAGAGACCCAGTACTTC.

V gene TRBV6-2 or TRBV6-3 combines with J gene TRBJ2-7; D not certain. V lost 0 bases and J 9 bases, leaving 6 bases between the germline ends. The CDR3 extends over 11 amino acids. Germline V gene lookup returns CDR1 MNHEY and CDR2 SVGEGT. CDR3 nucleotides: TGTGCCAGCAGTTACTCTATGCGGCAGTACTTC. It is translated as CASSYSMRQYF.

This clonotype was counted a few times. The chain is built from TRBV5-1 and TRBJ2-7; TRBD1 agrees at 11 bases. This CDR3 is 14 amino acids long. The germline gives CDR1 SGHRS, CDR2 YFSETQ. J gave up 5 bases and V 3 bases, and 4 bases lay outside the gene matches. CDR3 region: CASSSGTGGNEQYF. In DNA form, the CDR3 reads TGCGCCAGCAGCTCCGGGACAGGGGGGAACGAGCAGTACTTC. The full variable domain, with the rest looked up from reference TRBV5-1 and TRBJ2-7, is KAGVTQTPRYLIKTRGQQVTLSCSPISGHRSVSWYQQTPGQGLQFLFEYFSETQRNKGNFPGRFSGRQFSNSRSEMNVSTLELGDSALYLCASSSGTGGNEQYFGPGTRLTVT.

V is TRBV29-1 and J is TRBJ1-4; no clear D gene. Germline values: CDR1 SQVTM, CDR2 ANQGSEA. CDR3 length: 12 amino acids. The V end was cut by 7 bases, the J end by 3 bases, with 9 bases between. CDR3 nucleotide sequence: TGCAGCGCCCGGGAATCTAATGAAAAACTGTTTTTT. Amino acid sequence: CSARESNEKLFF.

DNA for the CDR3: TGTGCGGATCGACAGGTCTCCTACAATGAGCAGTTCTTC. Its protein is CADRQVSYNEQFF. The chain couples TRBV7-9 to TRBJ2-1; D perhaps matches TRBD1 (6 bases). The CDR3 is 13 amino acids. Per the germline V gene, CDR1 is SEHNR and CDR2 is FQNEAQ (reference sequence).

The table lists this clonotype with a few counts. The chain is built from TRBV20-1 and TRBJ2-1; tentative D call: TRBD2 (6 bases). Trimming left V 3 bases short and J 5 bases short, with 14 bases between. Germline CDR1 reads DFQATT; CDR2 reads SNEGSKA (reference sequence). The CDR3 covers 14 residues. Here the CDR3 DNA reads TGCAGTGCTAGGGGGGGAGGACCCGACAATGAGCAGTTCTTC. This gives the protein CSARGGGPDNEQFF.

This clonotype has more than one count but fewer than ten. The chain combines TRBV9 with TRBJ1-2, with D possibly being TRBD1 (6 bases). Trimming removed 3 bases at V and 3 bases at J, with 15 bases between. This CDR3 contains 15 residues. Germline CDR1 SGDLS, CDR2 YYNGEE. This CDR3 is CASSGTWGLDYGYTF. The CDR3 DNA is TGTGCCAGCAGCGGGACCTGGGGGCTCGACTATGGCTACACCTTC.

The chain employs TRBV7-9 and TRBJ2-5; 9 nucleotides match TRBD2. The CDR3 spans 14 residues. J gave up 7 bases and V 6 bases, and 9 bases lay outside the gene matches. Per germline, CDR1 SEHNR and CDR2 FQNEAQ (reference sequence). The CDR3 is CASRLASGVRTQYF. The CDR3 DNA follows: TGTGCCAGCAGGTTGGCTAGCGGGGTGCGGACCCAGTACTTC.

V is TRBV18 and J is TRBJ2-1; possible D gene TRBD2, 6 bases. The CDR3 runs to 15 residues. Germline V gives CDR1 KGHSH, CDR2 LQKENI. V gave up 5 bases and J gave up 5 bases, with 16 bases separating them. CDR3 coding DNA: TGTGCCAGCTCAGCGATGAGCGGGCGGAACAATGAGCAGTTCTTC. Residues: CASSAMSGRNNEQFF.

This clonotype was seen many times. The chain carries TRBV20-1 and TRBJ1-1; D is unclear. The CDR3 consists of 11 residues. The germline V and J ends were trimmed by 3 bases and 6 bases, with 8 bases remaining between them. Germline CDR1 is DFQATT and CDR2 is SNEGSKA (reference sequence). The CDR3: CSARDVPEAFF. The CDR3 coding sequence is TGCAGTGCTAGGGACGTCCCTGAAGCTTTCTTT.

This clonotype was seen only a few times. This sequence joins TRBV28 and TRBJ2-3, with D perhaps TRBD2 (7 bases). V lost 3 bases and J 1 base, leaving 11 bases between the germline ends. Germline V CDR1 and CDR2: MDHEN, SYDVKM. The CDR3 totals 15 residues. CDR3 region: CASSLREGGTDTQYF. The CDR3 nucleotides read TGTGCCAGCAGTTTGAGGGAGGGGGGCACAGATACGCAGTATTTT.